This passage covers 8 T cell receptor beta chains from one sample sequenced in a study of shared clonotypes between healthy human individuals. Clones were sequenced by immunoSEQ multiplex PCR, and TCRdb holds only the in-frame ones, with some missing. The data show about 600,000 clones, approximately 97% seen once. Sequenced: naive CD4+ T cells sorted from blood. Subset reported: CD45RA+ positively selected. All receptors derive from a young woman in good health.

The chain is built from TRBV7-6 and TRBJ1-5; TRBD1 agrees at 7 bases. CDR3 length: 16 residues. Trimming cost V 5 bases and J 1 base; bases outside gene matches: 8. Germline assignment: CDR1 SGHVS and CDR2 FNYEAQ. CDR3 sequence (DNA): TGTGCCAGCAGCGACAGGGCGGCGGGAAGCAATCAGCCCCAGCATTTT. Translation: CASSDRAAGSNQPQHF.

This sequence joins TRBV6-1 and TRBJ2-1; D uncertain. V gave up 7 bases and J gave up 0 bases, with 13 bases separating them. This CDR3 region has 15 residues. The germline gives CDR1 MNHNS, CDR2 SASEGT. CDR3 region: CASTWVRSSYNEQFF. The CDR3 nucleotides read TGTGCCAGCACCTGGGTAAGGAGCTCCTACAATGAGCAGTTCTTC.

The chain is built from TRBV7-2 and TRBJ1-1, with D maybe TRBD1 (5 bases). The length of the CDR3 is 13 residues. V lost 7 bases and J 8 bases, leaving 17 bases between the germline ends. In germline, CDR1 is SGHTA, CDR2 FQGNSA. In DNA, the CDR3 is TGTGCCAGCACCCTGAGGGGTGATACCGAAGCTTTCTTT. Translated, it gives CASTLRGDTEAFF.

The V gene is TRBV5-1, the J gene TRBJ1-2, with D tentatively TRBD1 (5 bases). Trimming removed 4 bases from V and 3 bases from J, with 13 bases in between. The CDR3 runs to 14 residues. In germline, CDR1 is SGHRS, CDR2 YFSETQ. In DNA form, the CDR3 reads TGCGCCAGCAGCCGGGAAGGGACGGACTATGGCTACACCTTC. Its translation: CASSREGTDYGYTF.

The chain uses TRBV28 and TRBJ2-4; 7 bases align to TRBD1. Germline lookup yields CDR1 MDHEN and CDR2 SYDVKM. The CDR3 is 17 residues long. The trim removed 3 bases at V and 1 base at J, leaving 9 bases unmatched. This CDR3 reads CASSLNTGVWAKNIQYF. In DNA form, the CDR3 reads TGTGCCAGCAGTTTGAATACAGGGGTTTGGGCCAAAAACATTCAGTACTTC. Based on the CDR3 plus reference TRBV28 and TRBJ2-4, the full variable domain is DVKVTQSSRYLVKRTGEKVFLECVQDMDHENMFWYRQDPGLGLRLIYFSYDVKMKEKGDIPEGYSVSREKKERFSLILESASTNQTSMYLCASSLNTGVWAKNIQYFGAGTRLSVL.

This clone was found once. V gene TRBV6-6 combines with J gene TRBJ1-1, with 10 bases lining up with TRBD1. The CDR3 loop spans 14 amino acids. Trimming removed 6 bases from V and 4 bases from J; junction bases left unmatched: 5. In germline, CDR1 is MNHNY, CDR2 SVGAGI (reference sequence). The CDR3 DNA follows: TGTGCCAGCAGAGACAGGGGGCGCGTCACTGAAGCTTTCTTT. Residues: CASRDRGRVTEAFF.

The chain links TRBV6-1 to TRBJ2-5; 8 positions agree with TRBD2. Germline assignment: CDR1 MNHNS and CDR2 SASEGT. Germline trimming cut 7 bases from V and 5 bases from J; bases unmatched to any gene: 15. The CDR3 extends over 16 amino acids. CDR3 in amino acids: CASIELRGLVGETQYF. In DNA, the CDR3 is TGTGCCAGCATTGAGTTGAGGGGACTAGTGGGGGAGACCCAGTACTTC.

DNA for the CDR3: TGTGCCAGCAGCCCCGGGACAGGGACCTACGAGCAGTACTTC. Amino acid sequence: CASSPGTGTYEQYF. The rearrangement links TRBV5-6 to TRBJ2-7; 9 bases line up with TRBD1. The CDR3 is 14 amino acids. Germline assignment: CDR1 SGHDT and CDR2 YYEEEE. The V segment lost 4 bases and the J segment 2 bases; nucleotides outside the gene matches: 4.